This TCR beta chain was sequenced in a study of blood T cell repertoires in COVID-19 (dated by TCRdb to about 2020). About the investigation overall: The collaborator samples originated in the United States, Italy and Spain and spanned the acute and convalescent phases of COVID-19. Nearly every sample came with metadata listing a de-identified subject ID, COVID-19 status, age in years and sex. The samples were drawn from two sources: the first 160 participants of the ongoing ImmuneRACE study, and over 950 subjects contributed by 6 global collaborators. The material from the prospective study consisted of cDNA or gDNA derived from T cells, B-cell-depleted T cells, or PBMCs. A freely available public database, intended as a resource for researchers studying the immune response to SARS-CoV-2, is where the repertoires were released. Where available, HLA class I and class II types were taken from metadata supplied by the sample provider and were not determined by assay-based typing. The dataset comprised deeply sampled blood TCRbeta repertoires from subjects exposed to, actively infected with, or recovered from COVID-19. Findings and caveats that apply to the study as a whole: Clinical and demographic metadata were provided uncurated, with the amount varying by source and participant.

The collaborating institutions used their own protocols to collect whole blood in K2EDTA tubes. Collaborator samples were shipped for TCRbeta analysis as frozen whole blood, isolated PBMCs, or DNA extracted from either sample type. Regarding this clone: Its target antigen remains unknown. No much larger clone is present one base from it, and per-base qualities are unavailable.

The trim is 2 bases for V and 3 bases for J, with a gap of 15 bases between the germline ends. The CDR3 measures 16 amino acids from cysteine to phenylalanine. The only DNA kept is the CDR3, 48 bases in frame from the first base. The germline V gene supplies CDR1 ENHRY and CDR2 SYGVKD. TCRbeta CDR3 regions were amplified from genomic DNA by means of the immunoSEQ Assay, a bias-controlled multiplex PCR. Per the authors' processing: The number of nucleated cells in each sample was estimated by amplification of reference gene primers within the assay. To quantify the absolute abundance of each unique TCRbeta CDR3 rearrangement, sequence reads were collapsed and filtered. For each sample, productive Simpson clonality was calculated as the square root of Simpson's diversity index across productive rearrangements. TCRdb took over this immuneACCESS table, retaining in-frame rearrangements with V and J assigned. Such tables are incomplete; in checked studies, under half of the missing clones stem from an unresolved V gene, and the remainder is unexplained. For V, J and clone size, that table is used; D and trimming come from the DNA. The sample yields about 69,000 clones; 86% were counted once. Jointly, the top ten make up 2% of the sample.

The sequenced sample was peripheral blood. The clonotype originates from a man aged 25-40 years with acute or convalescent COVID-19. The V gene is TRBV10-3 and the J gene is TRBJ2-3; the D gene is perhaps TRBD2, from 5 matching bases. The CDR3 loop reads CAISENMLGVTDTQYF. Here is the DNA: TGTGCCATCAGTGAGAACATGCTGGGAGTAACAGATACGCAGTATTTT.